This T cell receptor beta chain was documented in a study of CD8+ T cells in alopecia areata (dated by TCRdb to the late 2010s). Looking at the study overall: The treated patients took part in an open-label pilot trial in which moderate-to-severe alopecia areata was treated with oral tofacitinib at 5 to 10 mg twice daily. To study T cell clonal expansion in alopecia areata, the researchers applied high-throughput TCRbeta sequencing to both the C3H/HeJ mouse model and human patients. The SALT score, which quantifies the percentage of affected scalp surface area, was used to measure disease severity in treated patients. Scalp clonality was compared across normal scalp (n=4), patchy alopecia areata scalp (n=8), and alopecia totalis/universalis scalp (n=8). Human TCRbeta sequencing covered scalp tissue and sorted CD4+ and CD8+ peripheral blood T cells from patchy and totalis/universalis alopecia areata patients and healthy controls. Tofacitinib was given for 6 to 18 months, followed by 6 months of follow-up off drug to assess delayed response and recurrence. RNA was extracted with the PAXgene miRNA kit for fixed scalp, the miRNeasy kit for PBMCs, and the RNeasy kit for mouse skin. Biopsies were taken from tofacitinib-treated patients at baseline and again at 4 and 24 weeks into treatment, and several of those patients also had a later scalp biopsy. TCRbeta CDR3 regions were amplified by immunoSEQ multiplex PCR using 35 Vbeta forward and 13 Jbeta reverse primers. The paper as a whole reports these results and caveats: Compared with normal scalp, lesional scalp had higher clonality and more expanded CD8+ clones, particularly in alopecia totalis/universalis, a pattern that suggests antigenic drive. Scalp clonality and the number of expanded CD8+ clones among the top 100 scalp clones were significantly decreased by tofacitinib. Many expanded lesional clones were found to persist in scalp and blood during tofacitinib treatment, and relapse after treatment cessation may be partly explained by this persistence. Shared TCR sequences between patients were less evident than in mice, which may be partly attributable to HLA diversity in the patient population. Unlike mouse skin, which is dominated by gammadelta T cells, normal human skin has resident alphabeta T cells that are also sequenced, and this complicates analysis of the scalp TCR repertoire. Because the treated cohort was small and included a single nonresponder, larger studies are needed to assess links between baseline CD8+ expansion and response.

Library generation was performed with the immunoSEQ multiplex PCR assay. RNA was extracted from all samples and reverse transcribed into cDNA, which served as template for TCR sequencing. First-strand cDNA was synthesized with SuperScript III using a 2:1 mix of oligo-dT and random hexamers. A synthetic immune receptor repertoire was used to measure amplification bias, and any remaining bias was corrected computationally. Turning to the authors' computational methods: After raw reads were preprocessed to remove errors, the CDR3 was defined following IMGT conventions as running from the conserved cysteine to phenylalanine. Clonality was calculated as 1 minus Shannon entropy normalized by log2 of the number of productive unique TCRs. Whether each scalp clone was CD4 or CD8 was inferred by checking scalp TCRbeta sequences against the CD4 and CD8 repertoires from sorted blood. Imported from immuneACCESS, the table was reduced by TCRdb to in-frame sequences with V and J called. These copies leave out some clones; in studies compared against another copy, an unresolved V gene accounts for under half, and the cause of the remainder is not known. Clone size and the V and J calls come from that table; the DNA yielded D and trimming. Recorded for this sample are some 190,000 clones; roughly 66% of them occurred a single time. The ten biggest clones cover approximately 1% of the sample.

As concerns this clone: Its antigen remains undetermined. No much larger clone exists at a distance of one base, and base qualities are not known.

The sample's time point label, decoded: 20 to 30 weeks on oral tofacitinib. The treatment or condition label corresponds to: oral pan-JAK inhibitor, 5-10 mg twice daily. Peripheral blood and lesional scalp punch biopsies were obtained from patients with alopecia areata. PBMCs were separated by density centrifugation and stained for CD3, CD4 and CD8, after which CD4+ and CD8+ T cells were sorted on a FACSAria. The sequence derives from a human donor with alopecia areata. This specimen consisted of CD4+ T cells sorted from blood, obtained at week 24, from a patient treated with tofacitinib.

Here the CDR3 is given as CASAYLLTHNEQFF. The DNA sequence is as follows: TGTGCCAGCGCCTATTTGTTGACCCACAATGAGCAGTTCTTC. The chain is made from TRBV5-6 and TRBJ2-1; the D segment cannot be called with confidence. Relative to germline, V is 7 bases shorter and J is 5 bases shorter, with 16 bases between their ends. The germline V gene gives CDR1 as SGHDT and CDR2 as YYEEEE. The CDR3 runs 14 residues from the cysteine to the phenylalanine. Here the CDR3 DNA is all that survives: 42 bases in frame from base 1.